The 22 T cell receptor beta chains reported below all come from one sample, sequenced in a study of blood T cell repertoires in COVID-19. Clones were sequenced by immunoSEQ multiplex PCR, and TCRdb holds only the in-frame ones, with some missing. The repertoire holds under 150,000 clones, with around four fifths as singletons. What was sequenced was peripheral blood. These receptor sequences come from a human donor in a cohort sampled during active COVID-19.

This chain connects TRBV28 to TRBJ2-3, with 9 bases fitting TRBD1. The CDR3 runs 18 residues. Germline CDR1 is MDHEN and CDR2 is SYDVKM. J was trimmed by 7 bases and V by 2 bases; bases with no gene match: 16. In DNA form, the CDR3 reads TGTGCCAGCAGTTTAAATGCAGCCGGGACAGGGTCTAGGAATACGCAGTATTTT. Translated, it gives CASSLNAAGTGSRNTQYF.

This clone was seen just once. The V gene is TRBV10-3, the J gene TRBJ2-3, with 14 bases fitting TRBD2. V was clipped by 4 bases and J by 2 bases; unmatched bases: 2. Germline CDR1 reads ENHRY; CDR2 reads SYGVKD. The CDR3 extends over 16 amino acids. CDR3 sequence (DNA): TGTGCCATCAGTGGGACTAGCGGGGGGCACACAGATACGCAGTATTTT. Translation: CAISGTSGGHTDTQYF.

The chain combines TRBV10-3 with TRBJ2-1, with TRBD2 identical over 11 bases. Looked up from germline, CDR1 is ENHRY and CDR2 is SYGVKD. V lost 7 bases and J lost 4; bases outside the gene matches: 3. This CDR3 has 14 amino acids. CDR3 loop: CAITASGGYNEQFF. DNA of the CDR3: TGTGCCATCACCGCTAGCGGGGGGTACAATGAGCAGTTCTTC.

The chain combines TRBV11-2 with TRBJ2-5, with TRBD2 matching over 8 bases. Germline CDR1 reads SGHAT; CDR2 reads FQNNGV. V was pared by 2 bases and J by 7 bases, with 9 bases of the junction left unmatched. CDR3 size: 15 residues. DNA for the CDR3: TGTGCCAGCAGCTTAATTAGCGGGGACCTTTGGACCCAGTACTTC. Translating gives CASSLISGDLWTQYF.

V usage is TRBV28 and J usage is TRBJ2-7; D is ambiguous. This CDR3 is built from 14 residues. Per the germline V gene, CDR1 is MDHEN and CDR2 is SYDVKM. V lost 3 bases and J 2 bases, leaving 11 bases between the germline ends. CDR3 nucleotides: TGTGCCAGCAGTTTGGCAGGTAAAGCCTACGAGCAGTACTTC. Its translation: CASSLAGKAYEQYF.

The V gene is TRBV5-1, the J gene TRBJ2-7; 12 bases match TRBD2. This CDR3 contains 17 residues. V was clipped by 2 bases and J by 3 bases; unmatched bases: 9. Germline V gene lookup returns CDR1 SGHRS and CDR2 YFSETQ. Written as DNA, the CDR3 is TGCGCCAGCAGCTTCAGACTAGCGGGGGAGTTAGACTACGAGCAGTACTTC. Protein product: CASSFRLAGELDYEQYF.

The rearrangement links TRBV19 to TRBJ2-2; possible D gene TRBD1, 6 bases. V was trimmed by 5 bases and J by 6 bases, leaving 13 bases between them. The CDR3 length is 14 residues. Germline lookup yields CDR1 LNHDA and CDR2 SQIVND (reference sequence). CDR3 loop: CASSSRQDAGELFF. The CDR3, as DNA: TGTGCCAGTAGTTCTAGACAGGACGCCGGGGAGCTGTTTTTT.

This clone came up once. The chain links TRBV4-3 to TRBJ1-5; D is unresolved. Per the germline V gene, CDR1 is LGHNA and CDR2 is YSLEER. Trimming removed 4 bases from V and 2 bases from J, with 12 bases in between. This CDR3 comprises 15 residues. As DNA, the CDR3 is TGCGCCAGCAGCCCCGACATTTCTCGCAATCAGCCCCAGCATTTT. As protein: CASSPDISRNQPQHF.

V gene TRBV5-4 combines with J gene TRBJ2-2, with 11 bases identical to TRBD1. The germline gives CDR1 SGHNT, CDR2 YYREEE (reference sequence). CDR3 length equals 16 residues. With 4 bases clipped from V and 4 bases from J, the junction kept 6 bases outside the gene matches. The CDR3 bases are TGTGCCAGCAGCCCAGGGGGACAGGGGGGCACCGGGGAGCTGTTTTTT. This encodes CASSPGGQGGTGELFF.

The CDR3 DNA follows: TGTGCCTGGAGCGCCCCCCGAGACAGGGGATCAACTAATGAAAAACTGTTTTTT. Residues: CAWSAPRDRGSTNEKLFF. This sequence joins TRBV30 and TRBJ1-4, with TRBD1 matching 8 bases. V lost 3 bases, J lost 0 bases, and 12 bases stayed unmatched. The CDR3 totals 18 residues. CDR1 and CDR2 from the germline V gene are GTSNPN and SVGIG (reference sequence).

This rearrangement joins TRBV19 to TRBJ1-5; 8 bases align to TRBD1. The germline V gene encodes CDR1 LNHDA and CDR2 SQIVND (reference sequence). The junction had 1 base not matched to a gene; V was cut back by 0 bases and J by 0 bases. The CDR3 runs to 16 residues. This CDR3 reads CASSIDQGASNQPQHF. The CDR3 DNA follows: TGTGCCAGTAGTATAGATCAGGGGGCTAGCAATCAGCCCCAGCATTTT.

This clone was picked up one time. The chain couples TRBV28 to TRBJ1-2; TRBD1 aligns across 7 bases. The CDR3 consists of 12 residues. V shed 6 bases and J 5 bases; nucleotides not matched to a gene: 3. CDR1 and CDR2 (germline): MDHEN, SYDVKM. The CDR3 reads CASSQTGYGYTF. CDR3 coding DNA: TGTGCCAGCAGCCAGACAGGGTATGGCTACACCTTC.

This chain joins TRBV10-3 and TRBJ1-2; D is possibly TRBD1 (6 bases). Germline V CDR1 and CDR2: ENHRY, SYGVKD. V shed 6 bases and J shed 3 bases, with 14 bases lying between them. The CDR3 has 14 residues. This CDR3 reads CAIRPHRQDYGYTF. The CDR3, as DNA: TGTGCCATCAGGCCTCATAGACAGGACTATGGCTACACCTTC.

This clone was observed a few times. The chain couples TRBV6-5 to TRBJ1-3, with D perhaps matching TRBD1 (6 bases). CDR3 length: 12 residues. CDR1 and CDR2 (germline): MNHEY, SVGAGI. V lost 6 bases and J 8 bases, leaving 11 bases between the germline ends. CDR3 in amino acids: CASSSQGDTIYF. The CDR3 DNA reads as TGTGCCAGCAGCTCACAGGGAGACACCATATATTTT.

The gene calls are TRBV3-1 (or the pseudogene TRBV3-2) and TRBJ1-3; D is uncertain. The CDR3 runs to 17 residues. CDR1 is LGHDT, CDR2 YNNKEL, per germline (reference sequence). Trimming stripped 3 bases from V and 3 bases from J, with 18 bases between. CDR3 nucleotides: TGTGCCAGCAGCCACACAGTCTCCGGAACACGTGGAAACACCATATATTTT. Protein: CASSHTVSGTRGNTIYF.

The chain carries TRBV5-4 and TRBJ2-7; D possibly corresponds to TRBD1 (7 bases). CDR3 length: 14 residues. CDR1 is SGHNT, CDR2 YYREEE, per germline (reference sequence). Trimming shortened V by 6 bases and J by 4 bases, and 17 bases separated the two germline ends. Here the CDR3 reads CASTSRGAAYEQYF. The CDR3 bases are TGTGCCAGCACCTCCAGGGGGGCGGCTTACGAGCAGTACTTC. Combining the CDR3 with reference TRBV5-4 and TRBJ2-7 gives the whole variable domain ETGVTQSPTHLIKTRGQQVTLRCSSQSGHNTVSWYQQALGQGPQFIFQYYREEENGRGNFPPRFSGLQFPNYSSELNVNALELDDSALYLCASTSRGAAYEQYFGPGTRLTVT.

This rearrangement joins TRBV7-6 to TRBJ1-2; D perhaps matches TRBD1 (6 bases). CDR1 is SGHVS, CDR2 FNYEAQ, per germline. V was clipped by 5 bases and J by 6 bases, with 16 bases between them. CDR3 length equals 14 residues. The CDR3 bases are TGTGCCAGCAGCCATCCTGGGACATTAGATGGCTACACCTTC. It specifies CASSHPGTLDGYTF.

V and J are TRBV11-2 and TRBJ2-1; D unresolved. The CDR3 covers 12 residues. Per germline, CDR1 SGHAT and CDR2 FQNNGV. V was pared by 2 bases and J by 6 bases, with 5 bases between. The CDR3 region has the DNA TGTGCCAGCAGCTTACGTCCCAATGAGCAGTTCTTC. Protein product: CASSLRPNEQFF.

DNA of the CDR3: TGTGCCAGCAGCCGCCGGGACAGCTATGGCTACACCTTC. It yields the protein CASSRRDSYGYTF. The chain carries TRBV7-9 and TRBJ1-2; TRBD1 matches 7 bases. CDR1 SEHNR and CDR2 FQNEAQ come from the germline V gene (reference sequence). Germline trimming cut 5 bases from V and 4 bases from J; bases unmatched to any gene: 4. This CDR3 contains 13 residues.

In DNA form, the CDR3 reads TGTGCCAGCAGCCCCATCAGGGGGCCCACAGATACGCAGTATTTT. Translation: CASSPIRGPTDTQYF. This chain connects TRBV7-3 to TRBJ2-3, with 8 bases aligning to TRBD1. Germline V lookup: CDR1 SGHTA, CDR2 FQGTGA. The CDR3 runs 15 residues. Trimming cost V 5 bases and J 2 bases; bases outside gene matches: 6.

This clone is a singleton in its sample. V usage is TRBV7-9 and J usage is TRBJ1-5; 8 bases are shared with TRBD1. The germline V gene has CDR1 SEHNR and CDR2 FQNEAQ (reference sequence). The CDR3 has 16 amino acids. Losses at the gene ends were 4 bases for V and 9 bases for J; bases not matched to a gene: 14. CDR3: CASSSGQGINYGPQHF. In DNA, the CDR3 is TGTGCCAGCAGCTCAGGACAGGGCATCAATTATGGGCCCCAGCATTTT.

The chain uses TRBV10-3 and TRBJ2-7; no firm D call. From germline, CDR1 is ENHRY and CDR2 SYGVKD. V was cut by 2 bases and J by 4 bases, with 6 bases left in between. The CDR3 length is 12 residues. CDR3 amino acids: CAISEKQYEQYF. The DNA of the CDR3 is TGTGCCATCAGTGAGAAACAGTACGAGCAGTACTTC.